The next 17 T cell receptor beta chains were all read from a single sample in a study of blood T cell repertoires in COVID-19. The repertoire was sequenced with immunoSEQ multiplex PCR; TCRdb's copy has only in-frame clones and lacks some. The table has around 140,000 clones, approximately 82% seen once. The sample comprised peripheral blood. These receptors were collected from a man aged 55 to 70 with active or convalescent COVID-19.

This clone was counted once. The CDR3 loop reads CASSLDLGDRGVQYF. In nucleotides, the CDR3 is TGTGCCAGCAGCTTAGATTTGGGGGACAGGGGGGTGCAGTACTTC. The rearrangement joins TRBV7-2 to TRBJ2-7; 11 nucleotides match TRBD1. The J segment lost 9 bases and the V segment lost 1 base, leaving 8 bases of the junction unmatched. This CDR3 is 15 amino acids long. Per the germline V gene, CDR1 is SGHTA and CDR2 is FQGNSA.

The chain carries TRBV24-1 and TRBJ2-3, with D unclear. V lost 5 bases to trimming and J lost 0 bases, with 8 bases between them. CDR1 is KGHDR, CDR2 SFDVKD, per germline. The CDR3 extends over 14 amino acids. CDR3 loop: CATSAVGSTDTQYF. The CDR3 DNA is TGTGCCACCAGTGCCGTGGGCAGCACAGATACGCAGTATTTT.

The count of this clone is one. The V and J genes are TRBV19 and TRBJ1-4; D gene uncertain. Germline V gives CDR1 LNHDA, CDR2 SQIVND (reference sequence). CDR3 length: 14 amino acids. Trimming left V 7 bases short and J 6 bases short, with 15 bases between. CDR3 loop: CASKNSGGDEKLFF. CDR3 in DNA: TGTGCCAGTAAAAATAGCGGCGGGGATGAAAAACTGTTTTTT.

The chain uses TRBV11-3 and TRBJ2-7, with D unresolved. V was clipped by 5 bases and J by 0 bases, with 11 bases between them. Germline V gene sequence: CDR1 SGHNT, CDR2 YENEEA. This CDR3 comprises 14 residues. The CDR3, as DNA: TGTGCCAGCAGCCCCCAGTACAGCTCCTACGAGCAGTACGTC. Translating it yields CASSPQYSSYEQYV.

Only one count was recorded for this clone. This chain uses TRBV11-3 with TRBJ1-4; unclear D gene. Per the germline V gene, CDR1 is SGHNT and CDR2 is YENEEA. Trimming shortened V by 1 base and J by 3 bases, and 9 bases separated the two germline ends. This CDR3 is built from 15 residues. CDR3 in DNA: TGTGCCAGCAGCTTAGGACATGCCCCTAATGAAAAACTGTTTTTT. Translated, it gives CASSLGHAPNEKLFF. Using reference TRBV11-3 and TRBJ1-4 for the parts outside the CDR3, the full variable domain is EAGVVQSPRYKIIEKKQPVAFWCNPISGHNTLYWYLQNLGQGPELLIRYENEEAVDDSQLPKDRFSAERLKGVDSTLKIQPAELGDSAVYLCASSLGHAPNEKLFFGSGTQLSVL.

V usage is TRBV7-8 and J usage is TRBJ2-5; D is undetermined. V lost 5 bases and J lost 5, with 9 bases in between. The CDR3 is made up of 12 amino acids. Germline CDR1 and CDR2: SGHVS and FQNEAQ. The CDR3 nucleotides are TGTGCCAGCAGCCACTCCAGGGAGACCCAGTACTTC. Translating it yields CASSHSRETQYF.

This chain links TRBV3-1 (or the pseudogene TRBV3-2) with TRBJ2-1, with D possibly matching TRBD1 (5 bases). Per the germline V gene, CDR1 is LGHDT and CDR2 is YNNKEL (reference sequence). V lost 1 base and J 0 bases, leaving 7 bases between the germline ends. This CDR3 has 15 residues. Here the CDR3 DNA reads TGTGCCAGCAGCCAAGGGGGCTACTCCTACAATGAGCAGTTCTTC. As protein: CASSQGGYSYNEQFF.

This clone turned up a few times. J is TRBJ1-2 and V is TRBV30; D is possibly TRBD1 (6 bases). The CDR3 sequence is 15 residues long. Germline-derived CDR1 and CDR2 are GTSNPN and SVGIG (reference sequence). The CDR3 region has the DNA TGTGCTTTGGAGGGGCCCCGGCGGGGGGCGGATGGCTACACCTTC. This translates into CALEGPRRGADGYTF.

As concerns this clone: The same CDR3 can be traced to other DNA sequences in this sample. The chain joins TRBV4-3 to TRBJ1-5; D is ambiguous. Trimming took off 0 bases at V and 3 bases at J, with 6 bases between the two ends. Germline CDR1 reads LGHNA; CDR2 reads YSLEER. This CDR3 is 14 amino acids long. Written as DNA, the CDR3 is TGCGCCAGCAGCCAAGATCGGGTCAATCAGCCCCAGCATTTT. This sequence encodes CASSQDRVNQPQHF.

V and J are TRBV25-1 and TRBJ1-2; 7 positions agree with TRBD1. Germline assignment: CDR1 MGHDK and CDR2 SYGVNS. The CDR3 consists of 18 residues. V lost 5 bases and J lost 5; bases outside the gene matches: 20. DNA for the CDR3: TGTGCCAGCAGTCAGGGACAGCCAAAATCTTACCCGTTTTATGGCTACACCTTC. Translated: CASSQGQPKSYPFYGYTF.

This chain links TRBV19 with TRBJ1-1; D might be TRBD1 (6 bases). Trimming cost V 5 bases and J 0 bases, with 10 bases left between them. The CDR3 is 14 amino acids. Germline assignment: CDR1 LNHDA and CDR2 SQIVND (reference sequence). CDR3 loop: CASSDGQLNTEAFF. CDR3 DNA: TGTGCCAGTAGTGATGGACAGCTGAACACTGAAGCTTTCTTT.

The genes are TRBV6-6 and TRBJ1-5; D is unclear. The CDR3 has 14 residues. V was pared by 2 bases and J by 4 bases, with 9 bases between. CDR1 is MNHNY and CDR2 is SVGAGI in the germline V gene (reference sequence). CDR3 region: CASSYGRANQPQHF. The CDR3 DNA sequence: TGTGCCAGCAGTTACGGGAGGGCTAATCAGCCCCAGCATTTT.

CDR3 DNA: TGTGCCAGTAGTGACCAGCGGGGGGTGATAGGCAAAAACATTCAGTACTTC. It codes for CASSDQRGVIGKNIQYF. The chain links TRBV19 to TRBJ2-4; 9 nucleotides line up with TRBD2. CDR3 length: 17 amino acids. V was pared by 5 bases and J by 3 bases, with 11 bases of the junction left unmatched. Germline V lookup: CDR1 LNHDA, CDR2 SQIVND (reference sequence).

In this sample, this clone turned up a few times. The CDR3 DNA reads TGTGCCAGCAGTTTCGGGAATTCACCCCTCCACTTT. The encoded protein is CASSFGNSPLHF. The V and J genes are TRBV6-5 and TRBJ1-6; D is unresolved. The CDR3 covers 12 residues. The ends were cut back, 4 bases at V and 7 bases at J, with 5 bases in the middle. The germline gives CDR1 MNHEY, CDR2 SVGAGI.

CDR3 in amino acids: CASLGGGPDTGELFF. For the CDR3, the DNA is TGTGCCAGCCTAGGGGGGGGCCCGGACACCGGGGAGCTGTTTTTT. The genes are TRBV25-1 and TRBJ2-2, with D perhaps matching TRBD2 (7 bases). The CDR3 covers 15 residues. Deletions cut 8 bases from V and 3 bases from J, with 16 bases between. CDR1 and CDR2 from the germline V gene are MGHDK and SYGVNS. Full variable domain (rest looked up from reference TRBV25-1 and TRBJ2-2): EADIYQTPRYLVIGTGKKITLECSQTMGHDKMYWYQQDPGMELHLIHYSYGVNSTEKGDLSSESTVSRIRTEHFPLTLESARPSHTSQYLCASLGGGPDTGELFFGEGSRLTVL.

The CDR3 spells CASSPFEGKAYGYTF. CDR3 nucleotide sequence: TGTGCCAGCAGCCCCTTTGAGGGAAAGGCATATGGCTACACCTTC. The rearrangement uses TRBV14 and TRBJ1-2; D is unresolved. Germline CDR1 is SGHDN and CDR2 is FVKESK. Trimming left V 4 bases short and J 5 bases short, with 17 bases between. The CDR3 contains 15 residues.

V usage is TRBV5-5 and J usage is TRBJ1-5; TRBD1 matches 7 bases. V shed 2 bases, J shed 6 bases, and the junction held 5 bases outside the gene matches. Germline V gene data show CDR1 as SGHKS and CDR2 as YYEKEE (reference sequence). This CDR3 has 14 amino acids. In DNA form, the CDR3 reads TGTGCCAGCAGCTTCGATCCAGGGGGTCAGCCCCAGCATTTT. This codes for CASSFDPGGQPQHF.